The 8 T cell receptor beta chains presented below share a single source sample, sequenced in a study of OX40 agonist ivuxolimab in advanced cancers. Sequencing was performed with immunoSEQ multiplex PCR; in TCRdb, only in-frame clones are kept and a portion is missing. The sample lists about 80,000 clones; around nine tenths were seen once. Source: CD4+ or CD8+ T cells sorted from blood, taken in a trial of the OX40 agonist ivuxolimab. These TCRs come from an adult with an advanced solid tumor such as melanoma, head and neck, liver or kidney cancer.

The chain couples TRBV10-3 to TRBJ2-1; maybe TRBD2 (5 bases). Per the germline V gene, CDR1 is ENHRY and CDR2 is SYGVKD. V lost 10 bases to trimming and J lost 6 bases, with 13 bases between them. The CDR3 loop spans 12 amino acids. The CDR3 loop reads CATRGVRNEQFF. In nucleotides, the CDR3 is TGTGCCACCCGGGGAGTTCGCAATGAGCAGTTCTTC.

This chain connects TRBV11-3 to TRBJ2-3; 9 bases align to TRBD1. With V trimmed by 5 bases and J by 3 bases, 6 bases remained unmatched. The CDR3 spans 15 residues. Germline CDR1 is SGHNT and CDR2 is YENEEA. The CDR3 here is CASSGDRALTDTQYF. CDR3 DNA: TGTGCCAGCAGCGGGGACAGGGCGTTGACAGATACGCAGTATTTT.

The rearrangement links TRBV11-2 to TRBJ2-5; D unclear. This CDR3 comprises 11 residues. V lost 1 base to trimming and J lost 5 bases, with 2 bases between them. Germline V lookup: CDR1 SGHAT, CDR2 FQNNGV. CDR3 in amino acids: CASSLGETQYF. CDR3 bases: TGTGCCAGCAGCTTAGGGGAGACCCAGTACTTC.

CDR3 coding DNA: TGCAGCGTTCGGGCGGGAGGGGGGACCGGGGAGCTGTTTTTT. As protein: CSVRAGGGTGELFF. This chain uses TRBV29-1 with TRBJ2-2; 9 nucleotides match TRBD2. The CDR3 spans 14 residues. V shed 5 bases and J 5 bases; nucleotides not matched to a gene: 6. Germline CDR1 is SQVTM and CDR2 is ANQGSEA.

The DNA for the CDR3 is TGTGCCAGCAGCAGCCCTGTGAACCCCAACGGCATTCAGTACTTC. It translates to CASSSPVNPNGIQYF. J is TRBJ2-4 and V is TRBV9; D is uncertain. CDR3 length: 15 amino acids. V was shortened by 4 bases and J by 9 bases, with 20 bases between the two germline ends. CDR1 is SGDLS and CDR2 is YYNGEE in the germline V gene.

The genes are TRBV4-1 and TRBJ1-5; possibly TRBD1 for D (5 bases). V was cut by 6 bases and J by 2 bases, with 14 bases left in between. Per the germline V gene, CDR1 is MGHRA and CDR2 is YSYEKL. The CDR3 is made up of 15 amino acids. The CDR3 sequence is CASRPGYGGNQPQHF. For the CDR3, the DNA is TGCGCCAGCAGACCAGGGTACGGGGGCAATCAGCCCCAGCATTTT.

DNA for the CDR3: TGTGCCAGCAGCTTAGCGCTGGTTACACAAGAGACCCAGTACTTC. It codes for CASSLALVTQETQYF. The chain employs TRBV7-2 and TRBJ2-5; D uncertain. Trimming took off 0 bases at V and 2 bases at J, with 10 bases between the two ends. Germline V lookup: CDR1 SGHTA, CDR2 FQGNSA. The CDR3 runs 15 residues.

V usage is TRBV20-1 and J usage is TRBJ1-5, with D uncertain. V shed 5 bases and J shed 10 bases, with 12 bases lying between them. This CDR3 has 11 residues. Germline V gene lookup returns CDR1 DFQATT and CDR2 SNEGSKA (reference sequence). The CDR3 loop is CSAPLNGPQHF. For the CDR3, the DNA is TGCAGTGCTCCCTTGAACGGACCCCAGCATTTT.